These 7 T cell receptor beta chains came from one sample sequenced in a study of T cells after posttransplantation cyclophosphamide. The method was immunoSEQ multiplex PCR; TCRdb's version includes in-frame clones alone and lacks a portion of them. The sample shows roughly 35,000 clones, none of them appearing just once. Material: PBMCs. The receptors stem from a girl aged 10 to 17 in good health, CMV-negative, and a related stem cell transplant donor.

This clone appeared many times. The chain carries TRBV7-9 and TRBJ2-1; 8 bases line up with TRBD2. Trimming removed 5 bases from V and 0 bases from J; junction bases left unmatched: 3. The CDR3 runs 15 residues. The germline V gene has CDR1 SEHNR and CDR2 FQNEAQ (reference sequence). CDR3: CASSRGGSSYNEQFF. Here the CDR3 DNA reads TGTGCCAGCAGCCGCGGGGGGTCCTCCTACAATGAGCAGTTCTTC. The whole variable domain, filled in from reference TRBV7-9 and TRBJ2-1, reads DTGVSQNPRHKITKRGQNVTFRCDPISEHNRLYWYRQTLGQGPEFLTYFQNEAQLEKSRLLSDRFSAERPKGSFSTLEIQRTEQGDSAMYLCASSRGGSSYNEQFFGPGTRLTVL.

This clone was picked up many times. The J gene is TRBJ2-3, the V gene TRBV5-8; no clear D gene. The CDR3 spans 13 residues. Germline V lookup: CDR1 SGHTS, CDR2 YDEGEE. V was pared by 4 bases and J by 5 bases, with 11 bases between. The CDR3 region is CASSPVSGDTQYF. CDR3 coding DNA: TGTGCCAGCAGCCCCGTGTCAGGAGATACGCAGTATTTT.

The sample holds many counts of this clone. This rearrangement joins TRBV15 to TRBJ2-3; D is unclear. The CDR3 totals 13 residues. The V gene's germline CDR1 is LNHNV and CDR2 YYDKDF (reference sequence). Trimming removed 0 bases from V and 6 bases from J, with 7 bases in between. The CDR3 region is CATSRDSGDTQYF. In DNA form, the CDR3 reads TGTGCCACCAGCAGAGATTCCGGGGATACGCAGTATTTT.

The table lists this clone with many counts. This chain connects TRBV7-9 to TRBJ2-7; 7 nucleotides align to TRBD2. CDR1 SEHNR and CDR2 FQNEAQ come from the germline V gene (reference sequence). CDR3 length: 15 residues. Trimming removed 5 bases from V and 1 base from J; junction bases left unmatched: 8. The CDR3 is CASSGRLAQSYEQYF. CDR3 coding DNA: TGTGCCAGCAGCGGTCGACTAGCTCAATCCTACGAGCAGTACTTC.

This clone appeared many times. This rearrangement joins TRBV6-6 to TRBJ1-5, with 8 positions matching TRBD1. Germline lookup yields CDR1 MNHNY and CDR2 SVGAGI (reference sequence). The CDR3 consists of 14 residues. J was trimmed by 5 bases and V by 8 bases; bases with no gene match: 8. CDR3 residues: CASSGQEEYQPQHF. For the CDR3, the DNA is TGTGCCAGCTCGGGACAGGAAGAATATCAGCCCCAGCATTTT.

This chain connects TRBV7-8 to TRBJ1-1; no definite D call. The V end was cut by 5 bases, the J end by 2 bases, with 15 bases between. This CDR3 region has 15 residues. Germline lookup yields CDR1 SGHVS and CDR2 FQNEAQ. CDR3 coding DNA: TGTGCCAGCAGCCCCAGCGGGGAAGGAAACACTGAAGCTTTCTTT. It translates to CASSPSGEGNTEAFF.

This clone was found many times. The gene calls are TRBV18 and TRBJ2-7; D perhaps matches TRBD2 (5 bases). Germline CDR1 reads KGHSH; CDR2 reads LQKENI. V lost 8 bases, J lost 5 bases, and 7 bases lay in between. The CDR3 sequence is 10 residues long. The DNA for the CDR3 is TGTGCCAGCGGACTTGACGAGCAGTACTTC. This translates into CASGLDEQYF.